These 5 T cell receptor beta chains were all obtained from the same sample, sequenced in a study of human T cells and chemical hapten exposure. Time point: pre-sensitization, week 0. Treatment defined: therapeutic diphenylcyclopropenone sensitization with weekly scalp DPC. MiXCR, run by TCRdb on the RACE reads, gives a single entry per CDR3 protein. The sample holds about 300,000 distinct CDR3 sequences; roughly 6% are singletons and the top ten take around 8.6%. The sample in question was whole blood, obtained in connection with sensitization to the hapten diphenylcyclopropenone (DPC). The receptors originated from a woman in her late teens or twenties with alopecia areata. Some clones in this sample may be carry-over from other donors' samples.

On this clonotype: Given a much more abundant clone one base away, this may be a read error. The chain links TRBV6-2 or TRBV6-3 to TRBJ1-5; D gene uncertain. The V gene's germline CDR1 is MNHEY and CDR2 SVGEGT. V lost 0 bases and J lost 9, with 12 bases in between. The CDR3 covers 14 residues. CDR3 sequence (DNA): TGTGCCAGCAGTTACTCAGGTTGGAGTCGGCCCCAGCATTTT. This gives the protein CASSYSGWSRPQHF.

This clonotype was counted between two and nine times. This chain links TRBV5-8 with TRBJ1-5; D is possibly TRBD1 (5 bases). CDR3 size: 15 residues. V was cut by 4 bases and J by 0 bases, with 11 bases left in between. CDR1 is SGHTS and CDR2 is YDEGEE in the germline V gene. The CDR3 bases are TGTGCCAGCAGCCCGACAGAGTATAGCAATCAGCCCCAGCATTTT. Protein sequence: CASSPTEYSNQPQHF. Full variable domain (rest looked up from reference TRBV5-8 and TRBJ1-5): EAGVTQSPTHLIKTRGQQATLRCSPISGHTSVYWYQQALGLGLQFLLWYDEGEERNRGNFPPRFSGRQFPNYSSELNVNALELEDSALYLCASSPTEYSNQPQHFGDGTRLSIL.

This chain links TRBV9 with TRBJ1-1; weak D call: TRBD1 (5 bases). CDR3 length: 15 residues. Deletions cut 0 bases from V and 0 bases from J, with 9 bases between. Germline CDR1 is SGDLS and CDR2 is YYNGEE. The CDR3 bases are TGTGCCAGCAGCGTAGGGGGGACCCTGAACACTGAAGCTTTCTTT. As protein: CASSVGGTLNTEAFF.

This clonotype has a count of ten or more. The V call is TRBV24-1, the J call TRBJ2-3; TRBD2 matches 13 bases. The germline CDR1 and CDR2 sequences are KGHDR and SFDVKD. This CDR3 is built from 19 residues. V shed 5 bases and J 1 base; nucleotides not matched to a gene: 11. CDR3 sequence reads: CATSVPWGTSGEGTDTQYF. The CDR3 nucleotides are TGTGCCACCAGTGTCCCTTGGGGGACTAGCGGGGAGGGCACAGATACGCAGTATTTT.

This clonotype showed up many times. The chain recombines TRBV15 with TRBJ2-1; D is tentatively TRBD1 or TRBD2 (5 bases each). The V gene's germline CDR1 is LNHNV and CDR2 YYDKDF (reference sequence). The CDR3 is 16 amino acids. V was trimmed by 3 bases and J by 5 bases, leaving 17 bases between them. The CDR3 DNA is TGTGCCACCAGCAGCCGGGACCCGCCCGCCCACAATGAGCAGTTCTTC. Its protein product is CATSSRDPPAHNEQFF.